This T cell receptor (beta chain) was observed in a study of blood T cell repertoires in COVID-19. In the study overall: The United States, Italy and Spain were the sources of the acute and convalescent COVID-19 samples. Sources were T cells, B-cell-depleted T cells, or PBMCs; the material itself was cDNA or gDNA.

Deletions cut 0 bases from V and 7 bases from J, with 18 bases between. This CDR3 region has 16 residues. CDR1 SGHAT and CDR2 FQNNGV come from the germline V gene. In the original analysis: How many nucleated cells were present was estimated from reference gene primer amplification. Assay used: immunoSEQ multiplex PCR; TCRdb lists only in-frame clones, some missing. For V, J and clone size, that table is used; D and trimming come from the DNA. The table shows 150,000 to 250,000 clones, with 94% occurring only once. Enrollment of patients from Seattle took place during active infection, with longitudinal follow-up.

This chain links TRBV11-2 with TRBJ1-2; D remains unclear. The sample consisted of peripheral blood. The clonotype was recovered from a man between 25 and 39 years old with COVID-19, enrolled during active disease. The chain's CDR3 is CASSLDYAGRLRGYTF. The CDR3 coding sequence is TGTGCCAGCAGCTTAGATTATGCGGGCAGGCTTCGTGGCTACACCTTC.